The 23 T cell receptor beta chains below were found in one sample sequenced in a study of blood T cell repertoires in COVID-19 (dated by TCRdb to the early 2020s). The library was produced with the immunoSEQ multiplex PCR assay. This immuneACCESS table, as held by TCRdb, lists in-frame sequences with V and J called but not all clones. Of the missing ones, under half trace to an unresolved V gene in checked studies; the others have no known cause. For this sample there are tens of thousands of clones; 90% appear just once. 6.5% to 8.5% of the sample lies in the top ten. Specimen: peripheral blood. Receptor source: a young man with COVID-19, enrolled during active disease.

The CDR3 DNA reads TGTGCCAGCAGTCGTTGGGACAGGGGGCCGTATAGCAATCAGCCCCAGCATTTT. Translated: CASSRWDRGPYSNQPQHF. The chain combines TRBV6-2 or TRBV6-3 with TRBJ1-5, with 12 bases aligning to TRBD1. The V gene's germline CDR1 is MNHEY and CDR2 SVGEGT. V lost 5 bases and J lost 0; bases outside the gene matches: 8. This CDR3 contains 18 residues.

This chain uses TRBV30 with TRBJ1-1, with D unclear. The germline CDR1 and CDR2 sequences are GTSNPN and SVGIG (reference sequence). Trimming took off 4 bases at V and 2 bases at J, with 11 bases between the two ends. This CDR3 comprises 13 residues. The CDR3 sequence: CAWNPGLNTEAFF. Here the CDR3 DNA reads TGTGCCTGGAATCCCGGACTTAACACTGAAGCTTTCTTT.

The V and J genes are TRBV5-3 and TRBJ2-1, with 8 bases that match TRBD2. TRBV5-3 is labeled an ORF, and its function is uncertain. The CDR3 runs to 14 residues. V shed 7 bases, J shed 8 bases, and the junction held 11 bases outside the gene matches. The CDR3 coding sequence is TGTGCCAGAGGCGTAGCGGGAAGGGAAGATGAGCAGTTCTTC. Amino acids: CARGVAGREDEQFF.

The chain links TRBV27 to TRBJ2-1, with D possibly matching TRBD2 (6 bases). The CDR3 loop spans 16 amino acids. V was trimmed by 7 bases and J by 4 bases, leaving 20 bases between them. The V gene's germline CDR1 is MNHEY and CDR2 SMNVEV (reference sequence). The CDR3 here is CASNQALASPYNEQFF. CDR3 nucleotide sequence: TGTGCCAGCAACCAAGCGCTAGCGTCACCATACAATGAGCAGTTCTTC.

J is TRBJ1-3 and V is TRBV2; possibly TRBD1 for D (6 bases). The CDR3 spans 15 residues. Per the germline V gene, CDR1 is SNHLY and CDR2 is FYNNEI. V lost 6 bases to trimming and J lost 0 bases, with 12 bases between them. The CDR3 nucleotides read TGTGCCAGCAGCGGACAGAGCTTCTCTGGAAACACCATATATTTT. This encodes CASSGQSFSGNTIYF.

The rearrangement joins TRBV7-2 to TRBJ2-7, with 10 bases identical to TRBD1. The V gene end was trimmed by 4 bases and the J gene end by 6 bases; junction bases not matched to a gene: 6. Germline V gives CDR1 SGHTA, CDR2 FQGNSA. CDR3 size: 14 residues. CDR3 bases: TGTGCCAGCAGCTCAACCGGGACAGGGGTCGAGCAGTACTTC. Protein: CASSSTGTGVEQYF.

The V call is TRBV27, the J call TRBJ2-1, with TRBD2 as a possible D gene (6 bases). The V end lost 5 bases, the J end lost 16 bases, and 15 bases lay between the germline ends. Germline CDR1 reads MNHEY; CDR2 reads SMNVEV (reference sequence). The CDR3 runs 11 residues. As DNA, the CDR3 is TGTGCCAGCAGTCACAGCGGGTTGCGATTCTTC. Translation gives CASSHSGLRFF.

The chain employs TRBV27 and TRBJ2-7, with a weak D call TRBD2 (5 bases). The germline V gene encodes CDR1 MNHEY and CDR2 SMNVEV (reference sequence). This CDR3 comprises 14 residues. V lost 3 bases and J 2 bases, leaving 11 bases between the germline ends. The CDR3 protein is CASSFGGKTYEQYF. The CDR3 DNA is TGTGCCAGCAGTTTTGGAGGAAAGACCTACGAGCAGTACTTC.

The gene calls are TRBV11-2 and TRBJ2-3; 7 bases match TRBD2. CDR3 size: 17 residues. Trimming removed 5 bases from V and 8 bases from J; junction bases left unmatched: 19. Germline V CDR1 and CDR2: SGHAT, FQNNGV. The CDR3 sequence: CASSGLLLAGELGTQYF. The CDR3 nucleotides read TGTGCCAGCAGCGGTCTTTTGTTGGCGGGAGAATTGGGTACGCAGTATTTT.

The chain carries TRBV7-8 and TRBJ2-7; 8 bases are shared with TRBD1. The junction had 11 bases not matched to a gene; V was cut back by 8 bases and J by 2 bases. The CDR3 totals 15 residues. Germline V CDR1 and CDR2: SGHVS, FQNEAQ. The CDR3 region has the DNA TGTGCCAGCCAGGGGGCGGCCCCCGCCCCCTACGAGCAGTACTTC. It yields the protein CASQGAAPAPYEQYF.

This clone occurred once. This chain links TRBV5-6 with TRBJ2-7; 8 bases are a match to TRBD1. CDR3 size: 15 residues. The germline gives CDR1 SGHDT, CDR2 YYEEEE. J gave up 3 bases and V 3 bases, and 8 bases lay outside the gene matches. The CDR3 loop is CASSYTGTGDYEQYF. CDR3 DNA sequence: TGTGCCAGCAGCTACACCGGGACAGGAGACTACGAGCAGTACTTC.

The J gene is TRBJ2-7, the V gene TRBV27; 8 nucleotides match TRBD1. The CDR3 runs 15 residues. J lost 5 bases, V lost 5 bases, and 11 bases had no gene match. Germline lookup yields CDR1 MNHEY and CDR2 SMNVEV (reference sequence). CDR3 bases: TGTGCCAGCAGTCAAGGGGCCAGGGGGCACGACGAGCAGTACTTC. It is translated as CASSQGARGHDEQYF.

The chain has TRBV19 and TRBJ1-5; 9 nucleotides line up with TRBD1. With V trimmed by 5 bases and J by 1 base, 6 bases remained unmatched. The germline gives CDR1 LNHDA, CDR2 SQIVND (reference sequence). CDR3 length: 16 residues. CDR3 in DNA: TGTGCCAGTAGTCCGGTAGGACAGGGGAGCAATCAGCCCCAGCATTTT. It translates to CASSPVGQGSNQPQHF.

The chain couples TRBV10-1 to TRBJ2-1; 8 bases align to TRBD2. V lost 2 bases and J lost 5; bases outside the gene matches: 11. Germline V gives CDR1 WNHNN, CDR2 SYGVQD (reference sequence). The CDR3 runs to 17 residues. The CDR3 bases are TGCGCCAGCAGTGAGCTCGGAGCGGGAGACACCAACAATGAGCAGTTCTTC. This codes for CASSELGAGDTNNEQFF.

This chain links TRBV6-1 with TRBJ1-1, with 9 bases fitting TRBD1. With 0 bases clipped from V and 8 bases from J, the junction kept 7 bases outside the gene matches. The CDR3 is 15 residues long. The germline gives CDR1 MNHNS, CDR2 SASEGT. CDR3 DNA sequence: TGTGCCAGCAGTGAAGCGCTTGACAGGGGGGCAGAAGCTTTCTTT. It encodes CASSEALDRGAEAFF.

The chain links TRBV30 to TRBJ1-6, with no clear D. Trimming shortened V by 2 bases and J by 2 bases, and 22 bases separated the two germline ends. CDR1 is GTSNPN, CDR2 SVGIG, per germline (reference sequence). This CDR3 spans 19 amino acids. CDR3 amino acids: CAWSPFPNSARAYNSPLHF. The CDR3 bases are TGTGCCTGGAGTCCCTTCCCCAATTCGGCCCGGGCCTATAATTCACCCCTCCACTTT.

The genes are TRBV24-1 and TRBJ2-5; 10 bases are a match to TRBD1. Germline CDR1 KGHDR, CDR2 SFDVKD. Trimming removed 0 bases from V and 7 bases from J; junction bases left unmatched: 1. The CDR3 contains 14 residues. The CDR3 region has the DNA TGTGCCACCAGTGATTTGTGGACAGGGGGGACCCAGTACTTC. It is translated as CATSDLWTGGTQYF.

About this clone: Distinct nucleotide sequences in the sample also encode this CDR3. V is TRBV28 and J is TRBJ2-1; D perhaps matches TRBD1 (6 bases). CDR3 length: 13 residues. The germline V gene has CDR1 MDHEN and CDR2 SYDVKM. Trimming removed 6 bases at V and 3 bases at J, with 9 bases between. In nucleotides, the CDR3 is TGTGCCAGCAGCCTACAGGGCTACAATGAGCAGTTCTTC. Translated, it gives CASSLQGYNEQFF.

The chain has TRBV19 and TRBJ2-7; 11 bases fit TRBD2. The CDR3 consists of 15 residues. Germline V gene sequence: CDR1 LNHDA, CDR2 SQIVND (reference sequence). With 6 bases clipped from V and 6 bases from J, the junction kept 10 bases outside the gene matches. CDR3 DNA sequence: TGTGCCAGTAGCCCTCAACTAGCGGGAGTCGCCGAGCAGTACTTC. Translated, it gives CASSPQLAGVAEQYF.

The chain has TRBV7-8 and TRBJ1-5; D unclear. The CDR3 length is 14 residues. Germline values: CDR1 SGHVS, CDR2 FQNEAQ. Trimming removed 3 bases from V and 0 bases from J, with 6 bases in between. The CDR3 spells CASSFIDSNQPQHF. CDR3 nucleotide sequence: TGTGCCAGCAGCTTCATAGATAGCAATCAGCCCCAGCATTTT.

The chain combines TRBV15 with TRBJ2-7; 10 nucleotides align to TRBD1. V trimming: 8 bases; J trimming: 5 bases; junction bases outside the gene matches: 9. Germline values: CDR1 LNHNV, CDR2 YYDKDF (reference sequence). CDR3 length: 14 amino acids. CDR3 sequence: CATRRDRGRDEQYF. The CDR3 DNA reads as TGTGCCACCCGTCGGGACAGGGGACGGGACGAGCAGTACTTC.

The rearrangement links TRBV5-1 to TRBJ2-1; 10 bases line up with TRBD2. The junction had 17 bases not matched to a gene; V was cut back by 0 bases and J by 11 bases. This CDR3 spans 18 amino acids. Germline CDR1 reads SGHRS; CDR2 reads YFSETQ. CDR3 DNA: TGCGCCAGCAGCTTGGTGAGGCCCACTAGCGGGAAGGAGAATAAGCAGTTCTTC. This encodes CASSLVRPTSGKENKQFF.

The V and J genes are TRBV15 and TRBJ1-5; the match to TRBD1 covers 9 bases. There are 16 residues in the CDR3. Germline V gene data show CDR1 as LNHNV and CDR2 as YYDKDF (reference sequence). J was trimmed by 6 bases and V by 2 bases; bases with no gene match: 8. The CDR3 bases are TGTGCCACCAGCAGACAATTCGGACAGGGGCTTCAGCCCCAGCATTTT. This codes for CATSRQFGQGLQPQHF.